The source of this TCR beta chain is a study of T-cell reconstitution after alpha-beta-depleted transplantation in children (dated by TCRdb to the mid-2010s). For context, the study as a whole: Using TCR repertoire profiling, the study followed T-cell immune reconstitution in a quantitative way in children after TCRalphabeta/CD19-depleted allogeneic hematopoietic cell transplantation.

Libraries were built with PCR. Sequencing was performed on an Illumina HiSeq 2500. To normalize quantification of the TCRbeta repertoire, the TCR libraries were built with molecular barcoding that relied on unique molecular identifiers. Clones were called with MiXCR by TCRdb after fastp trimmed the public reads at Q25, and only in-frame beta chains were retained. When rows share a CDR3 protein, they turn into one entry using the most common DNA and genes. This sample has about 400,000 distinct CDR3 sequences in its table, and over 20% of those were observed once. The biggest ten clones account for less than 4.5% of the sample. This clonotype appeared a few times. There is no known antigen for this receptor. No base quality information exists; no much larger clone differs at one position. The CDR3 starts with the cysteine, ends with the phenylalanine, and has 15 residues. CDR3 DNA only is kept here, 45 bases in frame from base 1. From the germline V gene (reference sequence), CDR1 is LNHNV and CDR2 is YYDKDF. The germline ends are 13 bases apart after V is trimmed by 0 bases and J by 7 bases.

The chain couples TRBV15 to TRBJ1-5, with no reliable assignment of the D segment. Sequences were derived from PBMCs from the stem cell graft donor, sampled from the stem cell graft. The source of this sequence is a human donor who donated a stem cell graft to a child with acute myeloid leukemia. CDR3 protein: CATSRDGSEWQPQHF. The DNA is TGTGCCACCAGCAGAGATGGGAGTGAGTGGCAGCCCCAGCATTTT.